This TCR beta chain was profiled in a study of PD-1 blockade in classical Hodgkin lymphoma. Study observations and caveats: Newly diagnosed and completely responding patients shared comparable baseline diversity.

Using immunoSEQ multiplex PCR, the repertoire was profiled, and TCRdb retains in-frame clones only, with some absent. The sample carries roughly 38,000 clones, roughly nine tenths recorded once. The germline V gene has CDR1 SGHAT and CDR2 FQNNGV. The V segment lost 3 bases and the J segment 2 bases; nucleotides outside the gene matches: 8. The length of the CDR3 is 16 residues. All patients relapsed after autologous stem cell transplantation, and brentuximab vedotin exposure varied. For this clone: The target antigen is unknown.

This receptor was identified in a human donor with classical Hodgkin lymphoma. The V call is TRBV11-2, the J call TRBJ2-3; TRBD2 matches at 7 bases. The sample consisted of peripheral blood mononuclear cells (PBMCs), taken before the second cycle of nivolumab. The CDR3 sequence: CASSFGSSGLTDTQYF. As DNA, the CDR3 is TGTGCCAGCAGCTTTGGCTCTAGCGGCCTCACAGATACGCAGTATTTT.